Included here is one T cell receptor beta chain sequence, with context. Its antigen remains unknown. From the 5' RACE reads, TCRdb called clonotypes with MiXCR, one entry per CDR3 protein. The sample consists of approximately 260,000 distinct CDR3 sequences, roughly 17% of them appearing once. The sample comes from a study of T-cell memory formation after mild COVID-19. The CDR3 is 14 amino acids. The trim removed 6 bases at V and 3 bases at J, leaving 6 bases unmatched. The germline V gene encodes CDR1 MDHEN and CDR2 SYDVKM. Notes on the study in general: For contracting clones, CD4+ ones sat mainly in CM and EM, CD8+ in EMRA.

The rearrangement links TRBV28 to TRBJ2-7; 9 bases line up with TRBD1. This TCR derives from a man between 18 and 29 years old who had mild COVID-19 (a few samples of this study predate the infection). Cell type and time point are not known. Sequenced input: PBMCs or a T cell subset sorted from them (not recorded which). The CDR3 here is CASSPGTGIYEQYV. CDR3 nucleotides: TGTGCCAGCAGCCCCGGGACAGGGATCTACGAGCAGTACGTC.